Below, one T cell receptor beta chain is given with its context. A read error may produce the germline difference seen at one junction end. Orbital computed tomography, thyroid ultrasound, serum thyroxine and TRAb, and clinical symptoms together informed the diagnoses. From germline, CDR1 is SGDLS and CDR2 YYNGEE. CDR3 size: 14 residues. The data derive from a study of T cells in Graves' hyperthyroidism and ophthalmopathy. TCR beta CDR3 region amplification was performed from RNA transcripts. TCR CDR3 underwent first-round RT-PCR with the HTBI primer set. TCRdb re-called the multiplex PCR reads through MiXCR, storing one row per CDR3 protein. The data show hundreds of thousands of distinct CDR3 sequences, just under 15% seen once.

This receptor was identified in a woman in her 30s with Graves' hyperthyroidism. Input material: blood. The chain carries TRBV9 and TRBJ1-1; D is uncertain. The CDR3 bases are TGTGCCAACAGCCCAGAAATGGCCCGCACTGAAGCTTTCTTT. This sequence encodes CANSPEMARTEAFF.